The entry that follows covers one TCR beta chain sequence. Its antigen is as yet unknown. This sample stems from a study of brain T cells in children with intractable seizures. General study results and limits: Pre-surgery blood may have been undersampled, hiding some clones.

Using immunoSEQ multiplex PCR, the repertoire was profiled, and TCRdb retains in-frame clones only, with some absent. The profile shows about 340,000 clones, over 85% of them singletons. Sample time point: blood from clinic visit 5 months post-surgery; TSC patient then seizure free. Surgery cases with the highest brain T cell transcript signatures were chosen for sequencing. Trimming took 0 bases from V and 6 from J; bases not matched to a gene: 4. The CDR3 covers 15 residues. In germline, CDR1 is MNHEY, CDR2 SVGAGI. V gene TRBV6-5 combines with J gene TRBJ2-1, with 8 bases fitting TRBD2. This TCR was sampled from a boy in the first two years of life with tuberous sclerosis and intractable seizures. The sequencing used peripheral blood, collected more than 4 months after surgery. CDR3 sequence (DNA): TGTGCCAGCAGTTACTCGACCGGGACTAGCAATGAGCAGTTCTTC. The encoded protein is CASSYSTGTSNEQFF.